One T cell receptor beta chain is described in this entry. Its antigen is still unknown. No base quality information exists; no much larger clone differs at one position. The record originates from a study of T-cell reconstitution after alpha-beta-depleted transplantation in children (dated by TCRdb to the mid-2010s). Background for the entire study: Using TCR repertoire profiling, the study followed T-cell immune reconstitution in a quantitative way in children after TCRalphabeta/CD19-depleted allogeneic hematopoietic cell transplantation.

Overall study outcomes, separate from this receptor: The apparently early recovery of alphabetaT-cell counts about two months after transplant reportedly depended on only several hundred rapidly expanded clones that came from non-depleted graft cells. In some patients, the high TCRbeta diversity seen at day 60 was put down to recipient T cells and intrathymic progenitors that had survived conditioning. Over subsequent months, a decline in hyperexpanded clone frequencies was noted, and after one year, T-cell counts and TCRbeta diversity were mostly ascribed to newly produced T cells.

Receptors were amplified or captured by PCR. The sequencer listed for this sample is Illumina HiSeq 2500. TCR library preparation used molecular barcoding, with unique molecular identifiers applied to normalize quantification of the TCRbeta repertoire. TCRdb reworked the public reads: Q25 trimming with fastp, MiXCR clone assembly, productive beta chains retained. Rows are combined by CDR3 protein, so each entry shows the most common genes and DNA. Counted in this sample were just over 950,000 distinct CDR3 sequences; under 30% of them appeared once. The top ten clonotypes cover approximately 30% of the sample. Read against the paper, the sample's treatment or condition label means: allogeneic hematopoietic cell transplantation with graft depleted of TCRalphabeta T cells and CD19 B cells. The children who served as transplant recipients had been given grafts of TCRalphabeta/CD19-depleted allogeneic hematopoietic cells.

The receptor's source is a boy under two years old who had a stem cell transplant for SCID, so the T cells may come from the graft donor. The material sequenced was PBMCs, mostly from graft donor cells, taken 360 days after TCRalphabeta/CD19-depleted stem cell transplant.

CDR3 region: CSAGTNQETQYF. The sequenced DNA is TGCAGCGCCGGGACTAACCAAGAGACCCAGTACTTC. The chain is made from TRBV20-1 and TRBJ2-5, with 7 junctional bases fitting TRBD2. The CDR3 goes from the cysteine to the phenylalanine over 12 residues. CDR3 DNA only is kept here, 36 bases in frame from base 1. CDR1 and CDR2 (DFQATT, SNEGSKA) derive from the germline V gene (reference sequence).